This T cell receptor beta chain stems from a study of patients and donors after allogeneic stem cell transplantation. A single record per CDR3 protein comes from TCRdb applying MiXCR to the RT-PCR reads. The sample carries roughly 880,000 distinct CDR3 sequences, roughly 18% recorded once. Only a few counts were recorded for this clonotype. The CDR3 covers 16 residues. Germline assignment: CDR1 SGDLS and CDR2 YYNGEE. V shed 4 bases, J shed 4 bases, and the junction held 11 bases outside the gene matches. This sequence was found in a human donor who was either an allogeneic HSCT recipient or a stem cell or donor lymphocyte infusion donor (not recorded which). It is not recorded whose cells these are; they may come from a transplant donor. The sample taken for sequencing was blood, either unsorted or a sorted T cell fraction (not recorded which). The chain employs TRBV9 and TRBJ2-5; TRBD2 matches 9 bases. The CDR3 sequence is CASSPSGTSWRETQYF. The DNA of the CDR3 is TGTGCCAGCAGCCCTTCCGGGACTAGCTGGCGAGAGACCCAGTACTTC.